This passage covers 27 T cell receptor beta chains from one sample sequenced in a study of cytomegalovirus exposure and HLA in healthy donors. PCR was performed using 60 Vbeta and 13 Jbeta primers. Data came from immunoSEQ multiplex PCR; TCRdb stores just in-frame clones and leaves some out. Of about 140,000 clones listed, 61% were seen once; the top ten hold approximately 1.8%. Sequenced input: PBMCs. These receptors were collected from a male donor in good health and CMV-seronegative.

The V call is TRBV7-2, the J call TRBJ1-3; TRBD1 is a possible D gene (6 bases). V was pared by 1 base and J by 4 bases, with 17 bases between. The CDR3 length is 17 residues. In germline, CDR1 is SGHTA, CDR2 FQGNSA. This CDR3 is CASSLDLGGREGNTIYF. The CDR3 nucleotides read TGTGCCAGCAGCTTAGATTTAGGGGGGAGGGAGGGAAACACCATATATTTT.

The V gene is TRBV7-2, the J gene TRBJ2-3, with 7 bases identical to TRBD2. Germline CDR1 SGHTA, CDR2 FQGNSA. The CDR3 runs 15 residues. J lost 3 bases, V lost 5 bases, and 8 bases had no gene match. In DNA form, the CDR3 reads TGTGCCAGCAGCCCCCGGACTAGGTGGACAGATACGCAGTATTTT. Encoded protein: CASSPRTRWTDTQYF.

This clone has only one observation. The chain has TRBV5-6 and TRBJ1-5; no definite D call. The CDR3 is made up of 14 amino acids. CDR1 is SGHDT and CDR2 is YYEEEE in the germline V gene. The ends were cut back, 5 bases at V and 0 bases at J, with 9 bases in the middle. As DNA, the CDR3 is TGTGCCAGCAGGGAGAGCGGTAGCAATCAGCCCCAGCATTTT. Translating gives CASRESGSNQPQHF.

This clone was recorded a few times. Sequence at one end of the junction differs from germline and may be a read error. The CDR3 sequence is CSSSWSRGFSEKLFF. The CDR3 DNA is TGTTCCAGCAGTTGGAGTAGAGGGTTTTCTGAAAAACTGTTTTTT. The J gene is TRBJ1-4, the V gene TRBV6-5; the D is unclear. CDR3 length: 15 residues. From germline, CDR1 is MNHEY and CDR2 SVGAGI.

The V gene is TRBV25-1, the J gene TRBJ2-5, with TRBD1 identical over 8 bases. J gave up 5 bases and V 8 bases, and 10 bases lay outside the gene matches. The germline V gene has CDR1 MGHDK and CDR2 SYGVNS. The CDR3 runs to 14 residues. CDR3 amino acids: CASGGTGPLETQYF. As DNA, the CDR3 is TGTGCCAGCGGGGGGACAGGCCCTTTGGAGACCCAGTACTTC.

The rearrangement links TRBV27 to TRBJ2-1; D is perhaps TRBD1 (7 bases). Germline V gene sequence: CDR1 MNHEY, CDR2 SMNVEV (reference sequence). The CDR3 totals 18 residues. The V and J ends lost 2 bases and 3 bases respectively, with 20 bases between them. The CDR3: CASSLMWSAGGYYNEQFF. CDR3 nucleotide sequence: TGTGCCAGCAGTTTAATGTGGAGTGCAGGGGGGTACTACAATGAGCAGTTCTTC.

The CDR3, as DNA: TGTGCCAGCAGCCCGGGGGACAGAATGGAAGAAAAACTGTTTTTT. It yields the protein CASSPGDRMEEKLFF. The chain recombines TRBV9 with TRBJ1-4; 7 bases fit TRBD1. The CDR3 sequence is 15 residues long. The germline gives CDR1 SGDLS, CDR2 YYNGEE. V lost 4 bases, J lost 8 bases, and 11 bases stayed unmatched.

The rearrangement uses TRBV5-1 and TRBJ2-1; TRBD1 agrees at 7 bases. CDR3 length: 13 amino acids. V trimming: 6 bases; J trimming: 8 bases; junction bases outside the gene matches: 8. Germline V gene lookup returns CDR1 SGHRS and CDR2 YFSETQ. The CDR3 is CASTKTGFDEQFF. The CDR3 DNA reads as TGCGCCAGCACGAAGACAGGGTTCGATGAGCAGTTCTTC.

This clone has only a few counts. The CDR3 region is CASTHGTFGLYGYTF. As DNA, the CDR3 is TGTGCCAGCACACACGGGACTTTCGGATTGTATGGCTACACCTTC. V is TRBV6-5 and J is TRBJ1-2; weak D call: TRBD1 (5 bases). CDR3 length equals 15 residues. Germline V CDR1 and CDR2: MNHEY, SVGAGI. Trimming stripped 7 bases from V and 5 bases from J, with 20 bases between.

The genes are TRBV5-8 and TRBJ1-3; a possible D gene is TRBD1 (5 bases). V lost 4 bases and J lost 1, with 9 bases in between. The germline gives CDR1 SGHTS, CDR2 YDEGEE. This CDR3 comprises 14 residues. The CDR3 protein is CASSQGRSGNTIYF. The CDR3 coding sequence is TGTGCCAGCAGCCAGGGAAGGTCTGGAAACACCATATATTTT.

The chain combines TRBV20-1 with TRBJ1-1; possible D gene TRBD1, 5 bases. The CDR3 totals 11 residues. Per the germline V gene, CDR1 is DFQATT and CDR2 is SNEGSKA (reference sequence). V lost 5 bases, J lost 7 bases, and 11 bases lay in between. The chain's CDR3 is CSAPLQVEAFF. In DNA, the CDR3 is TGCAGTGCTCCTCTACAGGTTGAAGCTTTCTTT.

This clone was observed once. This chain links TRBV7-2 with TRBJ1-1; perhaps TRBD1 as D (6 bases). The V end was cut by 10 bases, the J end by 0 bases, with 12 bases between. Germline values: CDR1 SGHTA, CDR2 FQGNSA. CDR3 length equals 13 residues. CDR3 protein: CATSEGVNTEAFF. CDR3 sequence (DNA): TGTGCCACATCTGAGGGGGTGAACACTGAAGCTTTCTTT. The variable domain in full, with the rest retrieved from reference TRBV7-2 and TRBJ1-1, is GAGVSQSPSNKVTEKGKDVELRCDPISGHTALYWYRQSLGQGLEFLIYFQGNSAPDKSGLPSDRFSAERTGGSVSTLTIQRTQQEDSAVYLCATSEGVNTEAFFGQGTRLTVV.

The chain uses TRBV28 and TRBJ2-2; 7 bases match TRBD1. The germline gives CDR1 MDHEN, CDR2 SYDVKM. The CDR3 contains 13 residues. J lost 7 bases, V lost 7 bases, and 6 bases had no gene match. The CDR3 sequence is CASTATGFGELFF. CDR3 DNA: TGTGCCAGCACTGCGACAGGGTTCGGGGAGCTGTTTTTT.

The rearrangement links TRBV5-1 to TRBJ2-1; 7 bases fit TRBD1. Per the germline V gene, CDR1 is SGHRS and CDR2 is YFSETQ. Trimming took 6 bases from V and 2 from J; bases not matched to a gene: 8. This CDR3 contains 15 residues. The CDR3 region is CASIPGTATYNEQFF. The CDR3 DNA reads TGCGCCAGCATCCCTGGGACAGCCACCTACAATGAGCAGTTCTTC.

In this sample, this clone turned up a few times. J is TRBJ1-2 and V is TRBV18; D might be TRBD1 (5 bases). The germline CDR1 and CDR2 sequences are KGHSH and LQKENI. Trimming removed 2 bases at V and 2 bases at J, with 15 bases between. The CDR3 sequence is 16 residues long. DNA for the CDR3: TGTGCCAGCTCACCAATTCCTCAGGGTCGGAACTATGGCTACACCTTC. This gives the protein CASSPIPQGRNYGYTF.

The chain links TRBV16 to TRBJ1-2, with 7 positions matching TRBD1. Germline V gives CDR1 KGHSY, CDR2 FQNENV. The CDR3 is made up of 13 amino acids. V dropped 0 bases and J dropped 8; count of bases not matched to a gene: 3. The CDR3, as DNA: TGTGCCAGCAGCCAATCAAGACAGGGAGGCTACACCTTC. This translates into CASSQSRQGGYTF.

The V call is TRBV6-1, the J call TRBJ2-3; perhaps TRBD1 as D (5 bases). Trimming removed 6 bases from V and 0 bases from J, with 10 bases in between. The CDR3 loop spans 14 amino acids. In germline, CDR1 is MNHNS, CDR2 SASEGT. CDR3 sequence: CASSPTASTDTQYF. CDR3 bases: TGTGCCAGCAGCCCGACAGCTAGCACAGATACGCAGTATTTT.

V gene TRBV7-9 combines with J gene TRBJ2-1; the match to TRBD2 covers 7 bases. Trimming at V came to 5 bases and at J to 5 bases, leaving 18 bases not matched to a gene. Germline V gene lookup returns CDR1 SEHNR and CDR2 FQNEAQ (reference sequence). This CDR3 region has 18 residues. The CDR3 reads CASSKRGPGGYAHNEQFF. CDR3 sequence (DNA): TGTGCCAGCAGCAAAAGAGGGCCCGGGGGGTATGCCCACAATGAGCAGTTCTTC. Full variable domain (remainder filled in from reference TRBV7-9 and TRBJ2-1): DTGVSQNPRHKITKRGQNVTFRCDPISEHNRLYWYRQTLGQGPEFLTYFQNEAQLEKSRLLSDRFSAERPKGSFSTLEIQRTEQGDSAMYLCASSKRGPGGYAHNEQFFGPGTRLTVL.

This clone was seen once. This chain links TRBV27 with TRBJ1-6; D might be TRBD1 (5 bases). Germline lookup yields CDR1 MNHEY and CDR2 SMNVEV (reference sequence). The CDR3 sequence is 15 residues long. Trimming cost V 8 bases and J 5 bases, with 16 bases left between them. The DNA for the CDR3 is TGTGCCAGCCGAAGGGGCAGTGGGGATAATTCACCCCTCCACTTT. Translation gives CASRRGSGDNSPLHF.

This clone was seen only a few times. The DNA of the CDR3 is TGTGCCAGCTCCGGGAATACGCAGTATTTT. This gives the protein CASSGNTQYF. The rearrangement uses TRBV6-6 and TRBJ2-3; maybe TRBD2 (5 bases). Germline V gene sequence: CDR1 MNHNY, CDR2 SVGAGI (reference sequence). This CDR3 is built from 10 residues. V was shortened by 8 bases and J by 7 bases, with 7 bases between the two germline ends.

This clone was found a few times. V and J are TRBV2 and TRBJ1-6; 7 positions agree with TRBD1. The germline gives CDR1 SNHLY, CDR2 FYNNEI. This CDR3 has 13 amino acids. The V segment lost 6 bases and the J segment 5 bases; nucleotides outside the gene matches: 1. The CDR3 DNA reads TGTGCCAGCAGCGGGACAGATAATTCACCCCTCCACTTT. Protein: CASSGTDNSPLHF.

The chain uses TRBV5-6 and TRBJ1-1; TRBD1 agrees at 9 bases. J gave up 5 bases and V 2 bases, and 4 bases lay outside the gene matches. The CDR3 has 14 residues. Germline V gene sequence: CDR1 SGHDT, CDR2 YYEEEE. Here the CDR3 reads CASSLTGGWTEAFF. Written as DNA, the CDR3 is TGTGCCAGCAGCTTAACAGGGGGCTGGACTGAAGCTTTCTTT.

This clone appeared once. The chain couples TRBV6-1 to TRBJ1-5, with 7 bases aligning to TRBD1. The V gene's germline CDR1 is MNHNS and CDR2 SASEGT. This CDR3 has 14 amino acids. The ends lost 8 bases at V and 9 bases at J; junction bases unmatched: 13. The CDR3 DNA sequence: TGTGCCAGCGGGTTGACAGGGAACGGGGGGCCCCAGCATTTT. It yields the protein CASGLTGNGGPQHF.

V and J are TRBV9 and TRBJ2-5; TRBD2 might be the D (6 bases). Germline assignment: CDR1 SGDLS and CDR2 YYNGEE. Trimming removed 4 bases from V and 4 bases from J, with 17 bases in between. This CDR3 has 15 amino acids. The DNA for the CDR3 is TGTGCCAGCAGCCCCCGGGACTCAGCGGGAGAGACCCAGTACTTC. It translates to CASSPRDSAGETQYF.

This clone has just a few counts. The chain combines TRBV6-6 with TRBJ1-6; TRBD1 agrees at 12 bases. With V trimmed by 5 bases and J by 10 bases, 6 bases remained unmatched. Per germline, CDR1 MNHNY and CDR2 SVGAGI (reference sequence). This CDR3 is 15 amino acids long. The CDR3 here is CASSQGQGALSPLHF. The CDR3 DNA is TGTGCCAGCAGTCAGGGACAGGGGGCTTTGTCACCCCTCCACTTT.

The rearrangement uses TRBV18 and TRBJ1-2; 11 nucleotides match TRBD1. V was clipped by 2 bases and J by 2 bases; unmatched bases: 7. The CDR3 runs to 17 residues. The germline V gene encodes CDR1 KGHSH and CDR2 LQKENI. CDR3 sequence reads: CASSPIGQGAPNYGYTF. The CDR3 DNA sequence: TGTGCCAGCTCACCAATCGGACAGGGGGCTCCCAACTATGGCTACACCTTC.

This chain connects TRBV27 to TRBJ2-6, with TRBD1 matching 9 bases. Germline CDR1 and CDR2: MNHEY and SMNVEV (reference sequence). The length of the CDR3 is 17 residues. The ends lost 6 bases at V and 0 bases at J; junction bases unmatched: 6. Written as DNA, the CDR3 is TGTGCCAGCAGCCCCCGGACAGGGGCCTCTGGGGCCAACGTCCTGACTTTC. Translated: CASSPRTGASGANVLTF. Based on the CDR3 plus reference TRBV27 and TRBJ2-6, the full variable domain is EAQVTQNPRYLITVTGKKLTVTCSQNMNHEYMSWYRQDPGLGLRQIYYSMNVEVTDKGDVPEGYKVSRKEKRNFPLILESPSPNQTSLYFCASSPRTGASGANVLTFGAGSRLTVL.